This passage covers 27 T cell receptor beta chains from one sample sequenced in a study of blood T cell repertoires in COVID-19. Assay: immunoSEQ multiplex PCR; the TCRdb copy retains only in-frame clones and omits some. The sample carries 110,000 to 150,000 clones, approximately 80% recorded once. Sequenced: PBMCs or T cells enriched from blood (not recorded which). These TCRs come from a woman in her forties or fifties who had recovered from COVID-19.

This chain connects TRBV14 to TRBJ2-3, with TRBD2 matching over 8 bases. This CDR3 is 15 amino acids long. Germline V gene lookup returns CDR1 SGHDN and CDR2 FVKESK. Trimming took 1 base from V and 1 from J; bases not matched to a gene: 1. CDR3 bases: TGTGCCAGCAGCCAAGGAGCGGGGGGCACAGATACGCAGTATTTT. Its protein product is CASSQGAGGTDTQYF.

The chain employs TRBV29-1 and TRBJ2-7; tentatively, D is TRBD1 (6 bases). The CDR3 runs to 14 residues. Germline CDR1 and CDR2: SQVTM and ANQGSEA. The germline V and J ends were trimmed by 5 bases and 4 bases, with 18 bases remaining between them. The CDR3 here is CSVSGLTGTYEQYF. In DNA, the CDR3 is TGCAGCGTTTCGGGTCTCACAGGGACATACGAGCAGTACTTC.

This clone was seen just once. J is TRBJ2-1 and V is TRBV24-1; D is perhaps TRBD1 (5 bases). CDR3 length: 14 residues. The germline V and J ends were trimmed by 5 bases and 8 bases, with 15 bases remaining between them. Germline-derived CDR1 and CDR2 are KGHDR and SFDVKD. The CDR3 sequence is CATSGVSRADEQFF. The CDR3 nucleotides are TGTGCCACCAGTGGAGTAAGCAGGGCTGATGAGCAGTTCTTC.

This chain connects TRBV7-8 to TRBJ2-7; 8 nucleotides match TRBD1. Germline assignment: CDR1 SGHVS and CDR2 FQNEAQ. Trimming took 7 bases from V and 0 from J; bases not matched to a gene: 11. The CDR3 totals 16 residues. CDR3 sequence reads: CASIDPGQDRSYEQYF. The CDR3 nucleotides read TGTGCCAGCATCGATCCGGGACAGGATCGCTCCTACGAGCAGTACTTC.

The chain couples TRBV3-1 (or the pseudogene TRBV3-2) to TRBJ2-6; TRBD1 agrees at 8 bases. CDR1 is LGHDT, CDR2 YNNKEL, per germline (reference sequence). V lost 2 bases and J lost 11; bases outside the gene matches: 11. The CDR3 contains 16 residues. This chain's CDR3 is CASSQWSRGQGDVLTF. In DNA, the CDR3 is TGTGCCAGCAGCCAATGGTCCCGTGGACAGGGAGACGTCCTGACTTTC.

The J gene is TRBJ1-1, the V gene TRBV20-1; D uncertain. CDR3 size: 13 residues. V lost 3 bases, J lost 1 base, and 9 bases lay in between. From germline, CDR1 is DFQATT and CDR2 SNEGSKA (reference sequence). CDR3 nucleotide sequence: TGCAGTGCTAGTCGAGGGAGGAACACTGAAGCTTTCTTT. Translating gives CSASRGRNTEAFF.

The sample holds a few counts of this clone. V and J are TRBV5-4 and TRBJ2-7, with TRBD1 matching 8 bases. Germline V CDR1 and CDR2: SGHNT, YYREEE (reference sequence). The trim removed 4 bases at V and 4 bases at J, leaving 13 bases unmatched. This CDR3 region has 16 residues. The CDR3 nucleotides are TGTGCCAGCAGCCCCAGAGGATCGGGACAGGTGTACGAGCAGTACTTC. The encoded protein is CASSPRGSGQVYEQYF. Drawing the rest from reference TRBV5-4 and TRBJ2-7, the complete variable domain is ETGVTQSPTHLIKTRGQQVTLRCSSQSGHNTVSWYQQALGQGPQFIFQYYREEENGRGNFPPRFSGLQFPNYSSELNVNALELDDSALYLCASSPRGSGQVYEQYFGPGTRLTVT.

This clone showed up just a few times. V gene TRBV7-6 combines with J gene TRBJ1-2; weak D call: TRBD1 (5 bases). Between the trimmed V and J ends, which lost 4 bases and 0 bases, there was a span of 24 bases. This CDR3 spans 19 amino acids. Germline CDR1 is SGHVS and CDR2 is FNYEAQ. The CDR3 here is CASSSLGPSGGTTNYGYTF. Here the CDR3 DNA reads TGTGCCAGCAGCTCCTTAGGGCCCTCGGGTGGGACTACTAACTATGGCTACACCTTC.

This chain links TRBV7-9 with TRBJ1-1; the D is unclear. Germline V gene lookup returns CDR1 SEHNR and CDR2 FQNEAQ (reference sequence). V dropped 4 bases and J dropped 3 bases, with 9 bases sitting between them. The CDR3 length is 13 residues. CDR3 nucleotide sequence: TGTGCCAGCAGCTCGGAGCAGTACACTGAAGCTTTCTTT. Its translation: CASSSEQYTEAFF.

The chain joins TRBV30 to TRBJ1-3; 8 bases match TRBD1. V lost 0 bases to trimming and J lost 8 bases; unmatched junction nucleotides: 6. The CDR3 is made up of 14 amino acids. Germline V gene sequence: CDR1 GTSNPN, CDR2 SVGIG (reference sequence). As DNA, the CDR3 is TGTGCCTGGAGTGTCTTACAGGGGGTGGACACCATATATTTT. Its translation is CAWSVLQGVDTIYF.

This sequence joins TRBV6-5 and TRBJ1-1, with D maybe TRBD1 (5 bases). Trimming shortened V by 8 bases and J by 0 bases, and 16 bases separated the two germline ends. The CDR3 is 15 amino acids. The germline V gene encodes CDR1 MNHEY and CDR2 SVGAGI. Here the CDR3 reads CASQSRQRLNTEAFF. Here the CDR3 DNA reads TGTGCCAGCCAAAGTAGACAGCGCCTGAACACTGAAGCTTTCTTT.

J is TRBJ1-2 and V is TRBV18; perhaps TRBD1 as D (5 bases). From germline, CDR1 is KGHSH and CDR2 LQKENI. V lost 0 bases and J lost 6, with 8 bases in between. The CDR3 runs to 13 residues. The CDR3 DNA sequence: TGTGCCAGCTCACCACCGAGCAGGGATGGCTACACCTTC. Translation: CASSPPSRDGYTF.

V and J are TRBV6-5 and TRBJ2-1; D might be TRBD2 (5 bases). CDR1 and CDR2 (germline): MNHEY, SVGAGI. The CDR3 has 12 amino acids. Trimming pared 7 bases from V and 8 bases from J, leaving 12 bases between. The DNA for the CDR3 is TGTGCCAGCAAACTAGGGCGGGATGAGCAGTTCTTC. This encodes CASKLGRDEQFF.

The chain recombines TRBV2 with TRBJ1-1, with D possibly TRBD1 on 5 matching bases. The germline V gene has CDR1 SNHLY and CDR2 FYNNEI. The V end lost 10 bases, the J end lost 4 bases, and 16 bases lay between the germline ends. There are 13 residues in the CDR3. This CDR3 reads CATNNRQFTEAFF. CDR3 bases: TGTGCCACCAATAATCGACAGTTCACTGAAGCTTTCTTT.

This clone was detected a few times. V gene TRBV12-3 or TRBV12-4 combines with J gene TRBJ1-1; D remains ambiguous. CDR3 length: 12 residues. Trimming took 6 bases from V and 5 from J, leaving 10 bases between them. The CDR3 loop reads CASSTGWTEAFF. Here the CDR3 DNA reads TGTGCCAGCAGCACGGGGTGGACTGAAGCTTTCTTT.

This clone occurred once. V and J are TRBV3-1 (or the pseudogene TRBV3-2) and TRBJ2-3; D may be TRBD2 (5 bases). Germline CDR1 is LGHDT and CDR2 is YNNKEL (reference sequence). V lost 1 base and J 2 bases, leaving 7 bases between the germline ends. The CDR3 loop spans 14 amino acids. The CDR3 region is CASSQAGITDTQYF. In DNA form, the CDR3 reads TGTGCCAGCAGCCAAGCGGGAATCACAGATACGCAGTATTTT.

The V gene is TRBV30, the J gene TRBJ2-7; D possibly corresponds to TRBD2 (6 bases). The germline gives CDR1 GTSNPN, CDR2 SVGIG (reference sequence). Trimming took off 0 bases at V and 2 bases at J, with 11 bases between the two ends. The CDR3 is 14 amino acids. The CDR3 nucleotides are TGTGCCTGGAGTGTACTCGGCGGGACCTACGAGCAGTACTTC. The encoded protein is CAWSVLGGTYEQYF.

This chain connects TRBV4-2 to TRBJ1-4; no definite D call. The CDR3 totals 17 residues. Germline CDR1 LGHNA, CDR2 YNFKEQ. Trimming stripped 1 base from V and 3 bases from J, with 15 bases between. The CDR3 DNA reads TGTGCCAGCAGCCAAGCAAGCGGGCCCCGGGCTAATGAAAAACTGTTTTTT. Protein sequence: CASSQASGPRANEKLFF.

The chain recombines TRBV7-2 with TRBJ1-6; 7 positions agree with TRBD1. V lost 5 bases to trimming and J lost 6 bases; unmatched junction nucleotides: 7. The CDR3 sequence is 15 residues long. CDR1 SGHTA and CDR2 FQGNSA come from the germline V gene. CDR3 DNA sequence: TGTGCCAGCAGCCCAGACAGGGCGCTTAATTCACCCCTCCACTTT. It specifies CASSPDRALNSPLHF.

The V gene is TRBV6-6, the J gene TRBJ2-3; a weak D match, TRBD1 (5 bases). Germline V gene sequence: CDR1 MNHNY, CDR2 SVGAGI (reference sequence). V was shortened by 6 bases and J by 0 bases, with 13 bases between the two germline ends. CDR3 length equals 15 residues. CDR3 in amino acids: CASRHTGRSTDTQYF. The CDR3 DNA reads TGTGCCAGCAGGCATACAGGTCGGAGCACAGATACGCAGTATTTT.

This rearrangement joins TRBV19 to TRBJ1-2; D unresolved. Germline V gene sequence: CDR1 LNHDA, CDR2 SQIVND (reference sequence). Deletions cut 3 bases from V and 4 bases from J, with 12 bases between. The CDR3 has 14 residues. This CDR3 is CASSINLRSYGYTF. The CDR3 DNA reads TGTGCCAGTAGTATTAACCTACGGAGCTATGGCTACACCTTC.

The rearrangement links TRBV3-1 (or the pseudogene TRBV3-2) to TRBJ2-5, with a possible D match to TRBD2 (5 bases). V was clipped by 4 bases and J by 7 bases, with 10 bases between them. In germline, CDR1 is LGHDT, CDR2 YNNKEL (reference sequence). CDR3 size: 12 residues. This CDR3 reads CASSPYGRTQYF. For the CDR3, the DNA is TGTGCCAGCAGCCCTTATGGGAGGACCCAGTACTTC.

This clone was found a few times. The chain recombines TRBV16 with TRBJ2-2; D unclear. Trimming left V 1 base short and J 0 bases short, with 6 bases between. The CDR3 is made up of 15 amino acids. Germline V gives CDR1 KGHSY, CDR2 FQNENV. The CDR3 DNA sequence: TGTGCCAGCAGCCAATACACAGCGAACACCGGGGAGCTGTTTTTT. It encodes CASSQYTANTGELFF.

The chain is built from TRBV5-1 and TRBJ2-1; D is perhaps TRBD1 (6 bases). Germline V CDR1 and CDR2: SGHRS, YFSETQ. The CDR3 loop spans 16 amino acids. Trimming left V 3 bases short and J 1 base short, with 14 bases between. Here the CDR3 reads CASSSSPGASYNEQFF. The CDR3 coding sequence is TGCGCCAGCAGCTCCTCGCCAGGGGCATCCTACAATGAGCAGTTCTTC. Using reference TRBV5-1 and TRBJ2-1 for the parts outside the CDR3, the full variable domain is KAGVTQTPRYLIKTRGQQVTLSCSPISGHRSVSWYQQTPGQGLQFLFEYFSETQRNKGNFPGRFSGRQFSNSRSEMNVSTLELGDSALYLCASSSSPGASYNEQFFGPGTRLTVL.

The CDR3 loop reads CASRDSQNGYGYTF. The DNA for the CDR3 is TGTGCCAGCAGAGACAGTCAGAATGGCTATGGCTACACCTTC. This chain connects TRBV28 to TRBJ1-2; maybe TRBD1 (5 bases). Trimming removed 6 bases at V and 4 bases at J, with 15 bases between. Looked up from germline, CDR1 is MDHEN and CDR2 is SYDVKM. The CDR3 totals 14 residues.

V gene TRBV7-2 combines with J gene TRBJ2-4; D is uncertain. Trimming took 5 bases from V and 16 from J, leaving 21 bases between them. Germline CDR1 SGHTA, CDR2 FQGNSA. CDR3 length: 13 residues. The CDR3 nucleotides read TGTGCCAGCAGCCGATCGGTGGGTCAGGCTTTATACTTC. This encodes CASSRSVGQALYF.

CDR3 loop: CASSGQIGVGAEAFF. The CDR3 DNA is TGCGCCAGCAGCGGGCAGATCGGGGTTGGGGCTGAAGCTTTCTTT. The V call is TRBV5-1, the J call TRBJ1-1, with D unresolved. The CDR3 is 15 amino acids. Germline loops: CDR1 SGHRS, CDR2 YFSETQ. Trimming stripped 4 bases from V and 6 bases from J, with 19 bases between.